This T cell receptor beta chain originates from a study of molecular identifiers for immune sequencing clone quantification. Overall study context: Replicates split RNA from roughly 18,000 or 92,000 naive CD8 cells five ways, and the researchers sequenced four portions.

Libraries of naive CD8 cells were prepared from about 20,000 to 1,000,000 sorted cells using 10%, 30% or 50% RNA. Naive CD8 T cells underwent sorting with the CD8+CD4-CCR7+CD45RA+ definition. In the case of this clonotype: This may stem from a read error, because a much larger clone lies one nucleotide away.

CDR1 is MNHEY, CDR2 SMNVEV, per germline (reference sequence). The CDR3 runs 13 residues. The V end was cut by 6 bases, the J end by 12 bases, with 18 bases between. Library preparation followed earlier protocols using designated TCR primers. Via MiXCR, TCRdb re-called the PCR reads, giving one row per CDR3 protein. The sample has more than 550,000 distinct CDR3 sequences; over 25% are singletons. This receptor was identified in a human donor in good health. Some libraries in this study had Jurkat cell RNA spiked in. The V and J genes are TRBV27 and TRBJ2-1, with D tentatively TRBD1 (5 bases). The sequenced sample was naive CD8+ T cells from blood, with Jurkat cell RNA spiked in. Subset here: FACS-sorted CD8+CD4-CCR7+CD45RA+ naive T cells. Here the CDR3 reads CASRSYLQVPQFF. DNA for the CDR3: TGTGCCAGCAGGTCGTACTTACAGGTCCCGCAGTTCTTC.